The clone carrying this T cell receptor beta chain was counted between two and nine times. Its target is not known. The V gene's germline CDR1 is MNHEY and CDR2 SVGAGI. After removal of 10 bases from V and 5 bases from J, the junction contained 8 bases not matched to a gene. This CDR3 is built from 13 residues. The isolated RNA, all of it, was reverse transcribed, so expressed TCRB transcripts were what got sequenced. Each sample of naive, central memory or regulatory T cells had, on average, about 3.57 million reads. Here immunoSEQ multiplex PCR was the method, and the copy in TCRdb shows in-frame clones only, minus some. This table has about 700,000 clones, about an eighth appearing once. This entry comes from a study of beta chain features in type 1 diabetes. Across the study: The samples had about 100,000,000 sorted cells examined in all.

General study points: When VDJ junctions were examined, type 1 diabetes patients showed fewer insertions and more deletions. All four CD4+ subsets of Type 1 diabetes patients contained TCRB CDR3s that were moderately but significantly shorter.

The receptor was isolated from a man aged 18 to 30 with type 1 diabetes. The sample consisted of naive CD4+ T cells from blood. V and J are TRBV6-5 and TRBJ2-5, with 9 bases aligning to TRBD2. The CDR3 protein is CAIMGSGGETQYF. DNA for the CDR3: TGTGCCATCATGGGTAGCGGGGGCGAGACCCAGTACTTC.